The clone carrying this T cell receptor (beta chain) was seen many times. As yet, its antigen is unknown. Axillary draining lymph nodes of breast cancer patients supplied the node samples. This CDR3 contains 16 residues. Per the germline V gene, CDR1 is SEHNR and CDR2 is FQNEAQ (reference sequence). V gave up 5 bases and J gave up 2 bases, with 17 bases separating them. The data were taken from a study of breast tumors, draining lymph nodes, adjacent tissues. Study-wide results and caveats: The data were judged consistent with most tumor T cells coming from lymph node and expanding in tumor. Tumor T cell lymph node origin was a supported hypothesis, not proven.

TCRdb analysed the multiplex PCR reads with MiXCR anew, one entry per CDR3 protein. The data contain 200,000 to 250,000 distinct CDR3 sequences, about 32% of them seen just once; the ten biggest clones take up 1.2% to 1.5%. The J gene is TRBJ2-3, the V gene TRBV7-9, with D tentatively TRBD1 or TRBD2 (6 bases each). The sample was axillary lymph node tissue. The TCR originated in a female donor with breast cancer. Some clones in this sample may be carry-over from other donors' samples. CDR3 in amino acids: CASSGGIQGFTDTQYF. CDR3 DNA sequence: TGTGCCAGCAGCGGGGGGATTCAGGGGTTCACAGATACGCAGTATTTT.